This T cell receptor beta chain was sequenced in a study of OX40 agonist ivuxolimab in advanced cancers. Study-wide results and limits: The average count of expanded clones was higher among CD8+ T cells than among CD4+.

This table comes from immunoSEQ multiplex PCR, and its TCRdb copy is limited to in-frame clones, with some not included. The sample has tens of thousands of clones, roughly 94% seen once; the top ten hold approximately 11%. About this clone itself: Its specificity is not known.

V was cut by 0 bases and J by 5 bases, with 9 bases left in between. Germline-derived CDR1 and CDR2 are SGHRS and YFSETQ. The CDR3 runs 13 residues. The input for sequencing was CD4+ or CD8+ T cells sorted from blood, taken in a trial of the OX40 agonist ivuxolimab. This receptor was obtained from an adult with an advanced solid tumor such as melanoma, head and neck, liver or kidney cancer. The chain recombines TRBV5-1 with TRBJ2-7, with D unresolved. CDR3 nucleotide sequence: TGCGCCAGCAGCTTGGCCGCTATGCACGAGCAGTACTTC. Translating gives CASSLAAMHEQYF.